This TCR beta chain is from a study of blood T cell repertoires in COVID-19. For the study at large: Sites across the United States, Italy and Spain contributed samples from acute and convalescent COVID-19. The analysed material was cDNA or gDNA that came from T cells, B-cell-depleted T cells, or PBMCs.

Per the study methods: Estimation of nucleated cell counts was performed using reference gene primer amplification. TCRdb's table, derived via immunoSEQ multiplex PCR, lists solely in-frame clones and lacks some. The DNA was the basis for D and trimming; V, J and clone size are from that table. The sample lists more than 95,000 clones, approximately 85% occurring once. Seattle's cohort entered during active infection and was followed longitudinally. The CDR3 spans 15 residues. Trimming cost V 5 bases and J 4 bases, with 18 bases left between them. Germline CDR1 is SGHNT and CDR2 is YENEEA. This sequence joins TRBV11-3 and TRBJ2-7; TRBD2 might be the D (5 bases). This TCR came from a man aged 30 to 45 with COVID-19, enrolled during active disease. Sample: peripheral blood. CDR3 nucleotides: TGTGCCAGCAGCCCGGGGTCAGCATCCCTTTACGAGCAGTACTTC. This encodes CASSPGSASLYEQYF.